This TCR beta chain originates from a study of control samples from healthy donors and cancer patients (dated by TCRdb to 2018 to 2021). Inclusive of the bounding cysteine and phenylalanine, the CDR3 is 13 residues long. Here the CDR3 DNA is all that survives: 39 bases in frame from base 1. V gives up 4 bases and J gives up 8 bases, and the segment between their germline ends measures 14 bases. In the germline V gene (reference sequence), CDR1 corresponds to SEHNR and CDR2 to FQNEAQ. About this clone: Its antigen target is currently unknown. No base quality information exists; no much larger clone differs at one position.

The library was made by the immunoSEQ multiplex PCR assay. Imported from immuneACCESS, the table was reduced by TCRdb to in-frame sequences with V and J called. These copies leave out some clones; in studies compared against another copy, an unresolved V gene accounts for under half, and the cause of the remainder is not known. Present in this sample are fewer than 200,000 clones, 85% to 90% of which were seen just once. In total, the top ten clones hold roughly 5.3% of the sample. The chain employs TRBV7-9 and TRBJ1-2; a tentative D call is TRBD1 (5 bases match). The sequencing input was blood. This TCR was sampled from a woman in her 30s in good health. CDR3 protein: CASSSRRDEGYTF. The DNA reads as follows: TGTGCCAGCAGCTCCCGACGGGACGAGGGCTACACCTTC.